This TCR beta chain is drawn from a study of cytomegalovirus exposure and HLA in healthy donors. As for the study in general: Membership in the Caucasian-associated ancestry cluster was found for around four fifths of approximately 400 genotyped donors. Study-wide results and limits: Exclusion applied to some V segments, including TRBV6-2 and TRBV6-3, as they were indistinguishable.

Amplification used 60 Vbeta primers and 13 Jbeta primers. Some clones are missing from TCRdb's copy, which holds only in-frame ones; the method was immunoSEQ multiplex PCR. In the table there are around 67,000 clones, 85% to 90% of which are singletons. There are 11 residues in the CDR3. The germline V gene encodes CDR1 LNHNV and CDR2 YYDKDF (reference sequence). V dropped 5 bases and J dropped 11 bases, with 12 bases sitting between them. In the case of this clone: Its antigen is still unknown.

Sequencing was carried out using PBMCs. The TCR originated in a woman younger than 45 in good health and CMV-seropositive. The chain joins TRBV15 to TRBJ2-5, with D possibly being TRBD1 (5 bases). The CDR3 sequence: CATSLTGEQYF. As DNA, the CDR3 is TGTGCCACCAGCTTAACAGGAGAGCAGTACTTC. Based on the CDR3 plus reference TRBV15 and TRBJ2-5, the full variable domain is DAMVIQNPRYQVTQFGKPVTLSCSQTLNHNVMYWYQQKSSQAPKLLFHYYDKDFNNEADTPDNFQSRRPNTSFCFLDIRSPGLGDTAMYLCATSLTGEQYFGPGTRLLVL.